The 30 T cell receptor beta chains below all came from one sample that was sequenced in a study of cytomegalovirus exposure and HLA in healthy donors. Sequencing was performed with immunoSEQ multiplex PCR; in TCRdb, only in-frame clones are kept and a portion is missing. The sample lists 150,000 to 200,000 clones, 84% seen once, with under 7.5% in the top ten. Specimen: PBMCs. These receptors were obtained from a man aged 18 to 29 in good health and CMV-seropositive.

This chain uses TRBV30 with TRBJ2-1, with D maybe TRBD1 (6 bases). Germline lookup yields CDR1 GTSNPN and CDR2 SVGIG (reference sequence). The CDR3 loop spans 15 amino acids. V was clipped by 4 bases and J by 8 bases, with 21 bases between them. CDR3 protein: CAWTRGRGGSDEQFF. In DNA form, the CDR3 reads TGTGCCTGGACTCGGGGCAGGGGTGGTAGTGATGAGCAGTTCTTC.

The V gene is TRBV28, the J gene TRBJ2-3, with TRBD1 matching 8 bases. V was clipped by 6 bases and J by 4 bases; unmatched bases: 3. This CDR3 contains 13 residues. Germline V lookup: CDR1 MDHEN, CDR2 SYDVKM. In DNA, the CDR3 is TGTGCCAGCAGCCCGACAGGGGCAGATACGCAGTATTTT. Its protein is CASSPTGADTQYF.

This clone was detected once. One end of the junction varies from germline; a read error may be responsible. The chain carries TRBV29-1 and TRBJ2-1, with 9 bases identical to TRBD2. From germline, CDR1 is SQVTM and CDR2 ANQGSEA. The CDR3 has 15 residues. CDR3 nucleotides: TGCAGCGTCGAAGGGGCTAGCGGGAATTACAATGAGCAGTTCTTC. Protein: CSVEGASGNYNEQFF.

This clone was recorded at least ten times. The chain is built from TRBV5-4 and TRBJ2-2; 13 nucleotides match TRBD2. J was trimmed by 4 bases and V by 5 bases; bases with no gene match: 5. This CDR3 is built from 16 residues. Germline CDR1 and CDR2: SGHNT and YYREEE (reference sequence). The CDR3 DNA follows: TGTGCCAGCAGGGATGGACTAGCGGGAGTCACCGGGGAGCTGTTTTTT. It yields the protein CASRDGLAGVTGELFF. Full variable domain (rest looked up from reference TRBV5-4 and TRBJ2-2): ETGVTQSPTHLIKTRGQQVTLRCSSQSGHNTVSWYQQALGQGPQFIFQYYREEENGRGNFPPRFSGLQFPNYSSELNVNALELDDSALYLCASRDGLAGVTGELFFGEGSRLTVL.

This chain joins TRBV14 and TRBJ2-7; the match to TRBD2 covers 14 bases. The length of the CDR3 is 16 residues. Germline V gene sequence: CDR1 SGHDN, CDR2 FVKESK. V was clipped by 5 bases and J by 7 bases; unmatched bases: 10. DNA of the CDR3: TGTGCCAGCAGCACAATTCTTGGACTAGCGGGGGGAGAGCAGTACTTC. Translation gives CASSTILGLAGGEQYF.

V is TRBV30 and J is TRBJ1-1; D gene ambiguous. Trimming left V 7 bases short and J 2 bases short, with 23 bases between. From germline, CDR1 is GTSNPN and CDR2 SVGIG (reference sequence). The CDR3 is made up of 16 amino acids. In DNA form, the CDR3 reads TGTGCCTTATATTTAATATCCGGGATTCAAAACACTGAAGCTTTCTTT. Translating it yields CALYLISGIQNTEAFF. The whole variable domain, filled in from reference TRBV30 and TRBJ1-1, reads SQTIHQWPATLVQPVGSPLSLECTVEGTSNPNLYWYRQAAGRGLQLLFYSVGIGQISSEVPQNLSASRPQDRQFILSSKKLLLSDSGFYLCALYLISGIQNTEAFFGQGTRLTVV.

The V call is TRBV5-4, the J call TRBJ2-3, with 14 nucleotides matching TRBD2. This CDR3 region has 20 residues. Losses at the gene ends were 6 bases for V and 11 bases for J; bases not matched to a gene: 26. Per the germline V gene, CDR1 is SGHNT and CDR2 is YYREEE (reference sequence). CDR3 sequence reads: CASTDKGGTSGSPAVWRQYF. CDR3 nucleotide sequence: TGTGCCAGCACCGATAAGGGAGGGACTAGCGGGAGTCCCGCGGTTTGGAGGCAGTATTTT.

The chain uses TRBV4-2 and TRBJ2-7; D possibly corresponds to TRBD2 (5 bases). Germline-derived CDR1 and CDR2 are LGHNA and YNFKEQ. The ends were cut back, 0 bases at V and 3 bases at J, with 12 bases in the middle. The CDR3 is made up of 15 amino acids. CDR3 DNA sequence: TGTGCCAGCAGCCAAGATCGGGGTAGCAGCTACGAGCAGTACTTC. Translating gives CASSQDRGSSYEQYF.

This clone was seen more than once but under ten times. CDR3 loop: CSVWAANTGELFF. The CDR3 DNA reads as TGCAGCGTTTGGGCAGCGAACACCGGGGAGCTGTTTTTT. The chain carries TRBV29-1 and TRBJ2-2; D is unclear. CDR3 length: 13 residues. Germline lookup yields CDR1 SQVTM and CDR2 ANQGSEA. The V end was cut by 5 bases, the J end by 0 bases, with 7 bases between.

This sequence joins TRBV5-1 and TRBJ2-3; 9 positions match TRBD1. The germline V gene encodes CDR1 SGHRS and CDR2 YFSETQ. The trim removed 4 bases at V and 0 bases at J, leaving 3 bases unmatched. The CDR3 runs to 15 residues. The CDR3 DNA follows: TGCGCCAGCAGCGCCGGACAGGGGAGCACAGATACGCAGTATTTT. Its translation is CASSAGQGSTDTQYF.

The sample holds a few counts of this clone. The V and J genes are TRBV7-8 and TRBJ2-7, with D hard to call. The CDR3 extends over 15 amino acids. V was pared by 5 bases and J by 1 base, with 15 bases between. Looked up from germline, CDR1 is SGHVS and CDR2 is FQNEAQ. CDR3 nucleotide sequence: TGTGCCAGCAGCGCGCGAAGAGCCGTTTCCTACGAGCAGTACTTC. Translation: CASSARRAVSYEQYF. Together with reference TRBV7-8 and TRBJ2-7, the CDR3 gives the full variable domain: GAGVSQSPRYKVAKRGQDVALRCDPISGHVSLFWYQQALGQGPEFLTYFQNEAQLDKSGLPSDRFFAERPEGSVSTLKIQRTQQEDSAVYLCASSARRAVSYEQYFGPGTRLTVT.

The V and J genes are TRBV4-1 and TRBJ2-1, with 11 bases matching TRBD2. The germline V gene has CDR1 MGHRA and CDR2 YSYEKL. The CDR3 sequence is 18 residues long. V lost 4 bases, J lost 3 bases, and 11 bases stayed unmatched. CDR3 residues: CASSPTSGAPTVYNEQFF. The CDR3 DNA is TGCGCCAGCAGCCCGACTAGCGGGGCCCCAACCGTCTACAATGAGCAGTTCTTC.

The chain carries TRBV2 and TRBJ2-1, with 7 bases fitting TRBD2. The germline V gene has CDR1 SNHLY and CDR2 FYNNEI. The CDR3 runs to 15 residues. Trimming cost V 5 bases and J 6 bases; bases outside gene matches: 10. The CDR3 loop is CASSPTSVSGNEQFF. The CDR3 region has the DNA TGTGCCAGCAGTCCAACTAGCGTCTCTGGCAATGAGCAGTTCTTC.

The rearrangement uses TRBV30 and TRBJ2-1; D is ambiguous. Trimming pared 6 bases from V and 5 bases from J, leaving 5 bases between. The length of the CDR3 is 10 residues. The germline V gene has CDR1 GTSNPN and CDR2 SVGIG (reference sequence). The CDR3 is CACGNNEQFF. Written as DNA, the CDR3 is TGTGCCTGCGGTAACAATGAGCAGTTCTTC.

The chain links TRBV14 to TRBJ1-5, with D unclear. V gave up 1 base and J gave up 6 bases, with 16 bases separating them. The CDR3 consists of 16 residues. Germline-derived CDR1 and CDR2 are SGHDN and FVKESK. CDR3 loop: CASSQGGNLRGQPQHF. CDR3 nucleotides: TGTGCCAGCAGCCAAGGTGGAAACCTTCGAGGTCAGCCCCAGCATTTT.

The V call is TRBV9, the J call TRBJ2-1, with 10 bases fitting TRBD2. The CDR3 contains 16 residues. Per the germline V gene, CDR1 is SGDLS and CDR2 is YYNGEE. V was clipped by 1 base and J by 7 bases; unmatched bases: 8. Here the CDR3 reads CASSVLASGSGNEQFF. Written as DNA, the CDR3 is TGTGCCAGCAGCGTACTTGCTAGCGGGAGCGGAAATGAGCAGTTCTTC.

This clone was seen just once. The chain couples TRBV28 to TRBJ2-7; D perhaps matches TRBD2 (6 bases). Germline CDR1 and CDR2: MDHEN and SYDVKM. V shed 6 bases and J shed 4 bases, with 13 bases lying between them. The CDR3 totals 13 residues. The CDR3 loop is CASRAGGRYEQYF. DNA of the CDR3: TGTGCCAGCAGGGCAGGAGGGAGGTACGAGCAGTACTTC.

This chain joins TRBV6-1 and TRBJ2-5; TRBD1 matches 9 bases. After removal of 7 bases from V and 3 bases from J, the junction contained 9 bases not matched to a gene. The CDR3 covers 15 residues. Germline V gene data show CDR1 as MNHNS and CDR2 as SASEGT. Here the CDR3 DNA reads TGTGCCAGCATCCCCACAGGGGACAGGGAAGAGACCCAGTACTTC. Translation: CASIPTGDREETQYF.

V usage is TRBV11-3 and J usage is TRBJ2-1; a weak D match, TRBD2 (6 bases). Trimming pared 5 bases from V and 8 bases from J, leaving 13 bases between. CDR3 length equals 13 residues. The V gene's germline CDR1 is SGHNT and CDR2 YENEEA. This chain's CDR3 is CASSPQPGDEQFF. The CDR3 nucleotides read TGTGCCAGCAGCCCGCAACCGGGAGATGAGCAGTTCTTC.

The V gene is TRBV29-1, the J gene TRBJ1-1; 8 bases are a match to TRBD1. CDR3 length: 15 residues. Germline lookup yields CDR1 SQVTM and CDR2 ANQGSEA. V lost 2 bases and J lost 5; bases outside the gene matches: 10. The CDR3: CSVELTGGAGTEAFF. The CDR3 bases are TGCAGCGTTGAACTTACAGGGGGAGCCGGGACTGAAGCTTTCTTT.

The V call is TRBV25-1, the J call TRBJ2-7; TRBD2 matches 8 bases. The V and J ends lost 8 bases and 0 bases, in that order; junction bases with no gene match: 9. CDR1 is MGHDK, CDR2 SYGVNS, per germline. The CDR3 runs 15 residues. CDR3 sequence: CASGPGGGSSYEQYF. CDR3 coding DNA: TGTGCCAGCGGCCCCGGGGGGGGAAGCTCCTACGAGCAGTACTTC.

This chain uses TRBV28 with TRBJ2-1, with 8 bases fitting TRBD2. The germline CDR1 and CDR2 sequences are MDHEN and SYDVKM. This CDR3 comprises 14 residues. V dropped 2 bases and J dropped 5; count of bases not matched to a gene: 2. The CDR3 DNA is TGTGCCAGCAGTTTACCGCGGGGGGACAATGAGCAGTTCTTC. Its protein is CASSLPRGDNEQFF. Using reference TRBV28 and TRBJ2-1 for the parts outside the CDR3, the full variable domain is DVKVTQSSRYLVKRTGEKVFLECVQDMDHENMFWYRQDPGLGLRLIYFSYDVKMKEKGDIPEGYSVSREKKERFSLILESASTNQTSMYLCASSLPRGDNEQFFGPGTRLTVL.

This clone was recorded at least ten times. This chain joins TRBV4-3 and TRBJ2-1; D might be TRBD2 (6 bases). The CDR3 has 18 amino acids. The germline gives CDR1 LGHNA, CDR2 YSLEER. V shed 0 bases and J shed 0 bases, with 15 bases lying between them. CDR3 sequence (DNA): TGCGCCAGCAGCCAAGATGGGTGGGCGGGGAGCTCCTACAATGAGCAGTTCTTC. The encoded protein is CASSQDGWAGSSYNEQFF.

This clone was counted a few times. This chain links TRBV5-1 with TRBJ1-1; 7 bases are shared with TRBD1. The germline gives CDR1 SGHRS, CDR2 YFSETQ. CDR3 size: 14 residues. V was clipped by 4 bases and J by 0 bases; unmatched bases: 3. The CDR3 loop reads CASSGGQLNTEAFF. CDR3 coding DNA: TGCGCCAGCAGCGGGGGACAGTTGAACACTGAAGCTTTCTTT.

The chain carries TRBV18 and TRBJ2-1, with 9 bases lining up with TRBD2. Germline values: CDR1 KGHSH, CDR2 LQKENI. After removal of 3 bases from V and 0 bases from J, the junction contained 3 bases not matched to a gene. The CDR3 is 16 amino acids. The chain's CDR3 is CASSPSGSGSYNEQFF. CDR3 in DNA: TGTGCCAGCTCACCTAGCGGGAGTGGCTCCTACAATGAGCAGTTCTTC.

V and J are TRBV29-1 and TRBJ1-1; 7 bases are a match to TRBD1. The length of the CDR3 is 11 residues. Per the germline V gene, CDR1 is SQVTM and CDR2 is ANQGSEA. The J segment lost 10 bases and the V segment lost 6 bases, leaving 8 bases of the junction unmatched. Here the CDR3 DNA reads TGCAGCGTCGCTACAGGGGTTGGAGCTTTCTTT. Translated, it gives CSVATGVGAFF.

The rearrangement links TRBV5-1 to TRBJ1-3; 8 nucleotides match TRBD1. The CDR3 extends over 15 amino acids. Trimming took 4 bases from V and 4 from J; bases not matched to a gene: 7. CDR1 is SGHRS and CDR2 is YFSETQ in the germline V gene. The CDR3 loop reads CASSTRTGPGNTIYF. CDR3 DNA: TGCGCCAGCAGCACCCGGACAGGGCCCGGAAACACCATATATTTT.

This clone was recorded a few times. The chain carries TRBV6-5 and TRBJ2-2; D not certain. This CDR3 region has 13 residues. V was clipped by 2 bases and J by 8 bases, with 9 bases between them. Germline V gene sequence: CDR1 MNHEY, CDR2 SVGAGI. CDR3 sequence: CASSYERFGELFF. The CDR3 bases are TGTGCCAGCAGTTACGAGAGGTTTGGGGAGCTGTTTTTT.

There are a few counts of this clone. V usage is TRBV5-4 and J usage is TRBJ2-1, with 8 bases fitting TRBD2. The length of the CDR3 is 13 residues. CDR1 and CDR2 from the germline V gene are SGHNT and YYREEE (reference sequence). Unmatched junction bases numbered 4, after V lost 4 bases and J lost 7 bases. CDR3 nucleotides: TGTGCCAGCAGCCAGGGACTAGGAAATGAGCAGTTCTTC. It specifies CASSQGLGNEQFF.

J is TRBJ2-5 and V is TRBV2; 7 bases line up with TRBD1. Trimming removed 6 bases from V and 1 base from J; junction bases left unmatched: 5. The CDR3 covers 14 residues. From germline, CDR1 is SNHLY and CDR2 FYNNEI. The DNA of the CDR3 is TGTGCCAGCAGGAGACAGGGCCTCCAAGAGACCCAGTACTTC. Translating gives CASRRQGLQETQYF.